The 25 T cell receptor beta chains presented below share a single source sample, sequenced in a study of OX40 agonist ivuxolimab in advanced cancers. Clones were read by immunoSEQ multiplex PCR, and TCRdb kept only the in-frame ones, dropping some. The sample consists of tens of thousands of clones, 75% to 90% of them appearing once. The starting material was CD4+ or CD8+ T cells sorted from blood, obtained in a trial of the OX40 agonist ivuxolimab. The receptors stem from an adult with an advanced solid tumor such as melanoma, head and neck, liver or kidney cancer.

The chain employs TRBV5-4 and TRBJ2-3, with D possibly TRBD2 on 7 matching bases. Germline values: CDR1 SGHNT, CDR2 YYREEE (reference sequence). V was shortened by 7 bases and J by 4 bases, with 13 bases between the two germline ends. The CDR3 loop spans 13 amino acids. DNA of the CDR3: TGTGCCAGCGGGGGGGGCCGGGCAGATACGCAGTATTTT. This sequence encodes CASGGGRADTQYF.

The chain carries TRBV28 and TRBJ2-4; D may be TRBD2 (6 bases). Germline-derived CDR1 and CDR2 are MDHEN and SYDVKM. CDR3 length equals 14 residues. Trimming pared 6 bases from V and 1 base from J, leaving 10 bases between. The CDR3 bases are TGTGCCAGCAGGGGTGGAGGGGCCAAAAACATTCAGTACTTC. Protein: CASRGGGAKNIQYF.

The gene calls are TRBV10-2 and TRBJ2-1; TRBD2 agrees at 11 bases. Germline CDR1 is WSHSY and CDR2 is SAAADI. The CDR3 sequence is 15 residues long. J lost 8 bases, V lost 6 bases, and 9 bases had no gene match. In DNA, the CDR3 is TGCGCCAGCAGAATAGCGGGGGGGAGAGGGGATGAGCAGTTCTTC. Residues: CASRIAGGRGDEQFF.

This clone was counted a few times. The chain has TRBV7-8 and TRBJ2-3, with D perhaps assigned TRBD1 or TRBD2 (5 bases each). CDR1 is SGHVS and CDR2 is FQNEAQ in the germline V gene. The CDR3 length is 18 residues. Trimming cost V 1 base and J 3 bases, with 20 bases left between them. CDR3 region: CASSLGWGSRDLTDTQYF. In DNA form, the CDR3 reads TGTGCCAGCAGCTTAGGGTGGGGTAGCAGGGACCTAACAGATACGCAGTATTTT.

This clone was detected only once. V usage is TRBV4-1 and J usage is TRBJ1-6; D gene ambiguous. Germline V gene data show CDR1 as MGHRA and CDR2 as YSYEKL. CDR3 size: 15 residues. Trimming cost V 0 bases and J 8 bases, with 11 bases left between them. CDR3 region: CASSQDRGLYSPLHF. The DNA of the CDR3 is TGCGCCAGCAGCCAAGACCGAGGGCTCTATTCACCCCTCCACTTT.

CDR3 bases: TGTGCCAGCAGTTCCCTGTCGGCGGGACGCGAGCAGTACTTC. Translated: CASSSLSAGREQYF. J is TRBJ2-7 and V is TRBV6-5; TRBD2 is a possible D gene (6 bases). V lost 4 bases and J lost 6, with 16 bases in between. CDR3 size: 14 residues. Looked up from germline, CDR1 is MNHEY and CDR2 is SVGAGI.

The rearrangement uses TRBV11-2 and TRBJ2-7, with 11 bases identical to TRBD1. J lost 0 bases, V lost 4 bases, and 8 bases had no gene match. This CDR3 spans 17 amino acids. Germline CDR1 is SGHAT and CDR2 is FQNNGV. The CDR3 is CASSYGQGARNSYEQYV. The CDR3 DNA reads TGTGCCAGCAGCTACGGACAGGGGGCACGTAACTCCTACGAGCAGTACGTC.

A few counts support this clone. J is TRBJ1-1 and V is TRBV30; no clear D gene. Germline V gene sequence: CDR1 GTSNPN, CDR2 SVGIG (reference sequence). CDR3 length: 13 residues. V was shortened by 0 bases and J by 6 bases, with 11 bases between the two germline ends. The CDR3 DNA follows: TGTGCCTGGAGTGTACTGGCGGCCCCTGAAGCTTTCTTT. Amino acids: CAWSVLAAPEAFF.

In nucleotides, the CDR3 is TGTGCCAGCAGACCACCACGCGCCTATGGGGAGCAGTACTTC. Encoded protein: CASRPPRAYGEQYF. The V and J genes are TRBV7-3 and TRBJ2-7; no clear D. CDR1 is SGHTA and CDR2 is FQGTGA in the germline V gene. The CDR3 loop spans 14 amino acids. Trimming took off 6 bases at V and 7 bases at J, with 19 bases between the two ends.

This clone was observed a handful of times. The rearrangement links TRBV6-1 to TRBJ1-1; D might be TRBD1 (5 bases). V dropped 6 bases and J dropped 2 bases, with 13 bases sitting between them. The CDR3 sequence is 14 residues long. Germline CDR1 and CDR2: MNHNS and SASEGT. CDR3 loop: CASRTGTANTEAFF. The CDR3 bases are TGTGCCAGCAGGACCGGGACGGCTAACACTGAAGCTTTCTTT.

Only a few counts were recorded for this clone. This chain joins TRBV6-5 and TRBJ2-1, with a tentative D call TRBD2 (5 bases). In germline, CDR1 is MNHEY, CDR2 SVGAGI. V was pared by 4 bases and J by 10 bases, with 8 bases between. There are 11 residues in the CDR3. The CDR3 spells CASSSQREQFF. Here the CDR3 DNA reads TGTGCCAGCAGTTCCCAGCGGGAGCAGTTCTTC.

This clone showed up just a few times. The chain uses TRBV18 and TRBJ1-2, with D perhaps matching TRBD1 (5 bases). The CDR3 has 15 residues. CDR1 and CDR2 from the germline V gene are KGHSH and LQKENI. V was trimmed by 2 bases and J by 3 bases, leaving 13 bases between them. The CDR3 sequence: CASSPGSRDDYGYTF. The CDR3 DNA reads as TGTGCCAGCTCACCAGGGTCCAGGGACGACTATGGCTACACCTTC.

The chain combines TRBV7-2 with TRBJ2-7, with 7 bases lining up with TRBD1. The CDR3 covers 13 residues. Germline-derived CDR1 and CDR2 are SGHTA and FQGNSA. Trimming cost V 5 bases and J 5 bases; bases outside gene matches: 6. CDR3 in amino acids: CASSAYRGNEQYF. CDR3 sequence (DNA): TGTGCCAGCAGCGCTTACAGGGGTAACGAGCAGTACTTC.

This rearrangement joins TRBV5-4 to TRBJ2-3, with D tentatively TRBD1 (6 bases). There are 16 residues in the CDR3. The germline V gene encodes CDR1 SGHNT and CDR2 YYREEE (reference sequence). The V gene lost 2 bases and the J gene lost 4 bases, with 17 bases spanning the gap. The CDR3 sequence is CASSLKGGRLADTQYF. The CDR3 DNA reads TGTGCCAGCAGCTTAAAAGGGGGTCGTCTGGCAGATACGCAGTATTTT.

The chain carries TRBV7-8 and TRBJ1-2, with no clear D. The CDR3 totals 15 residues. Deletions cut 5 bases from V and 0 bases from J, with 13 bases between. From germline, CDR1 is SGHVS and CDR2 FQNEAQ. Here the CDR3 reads CASSPRDRANYGYTF. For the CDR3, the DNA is TGTGCCAGCAGCCCCCGAGATAGAGCTAACTATGGCTACACCTTC.

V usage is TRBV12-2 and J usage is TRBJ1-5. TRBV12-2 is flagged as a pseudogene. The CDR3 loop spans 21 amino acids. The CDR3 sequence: CASRLNASPEIKPISNQPQHF. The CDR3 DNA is TGTGCAAGTCGCTTAAACGCCTCCCCGGAGATAAAACCTATTAGCAATCAGCCCCAGCATTTT.

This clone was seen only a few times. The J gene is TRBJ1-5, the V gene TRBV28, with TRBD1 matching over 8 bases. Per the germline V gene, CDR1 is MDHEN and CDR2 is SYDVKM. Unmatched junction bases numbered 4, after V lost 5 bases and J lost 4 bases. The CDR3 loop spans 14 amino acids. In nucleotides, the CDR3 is TGTGCCAGCAGTCTCTGGACAGGGAATCAGCCCCAGCATTTT. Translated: CASSLWTGNQPQHF.

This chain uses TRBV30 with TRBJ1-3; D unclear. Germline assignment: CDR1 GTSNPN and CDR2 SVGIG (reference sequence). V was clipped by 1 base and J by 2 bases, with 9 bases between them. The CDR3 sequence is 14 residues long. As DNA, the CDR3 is TGTGCCTGGAGTGGAGGGTATACTGGAAACACCATATATTTT. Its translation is CAWSGGYTGNTIYF.

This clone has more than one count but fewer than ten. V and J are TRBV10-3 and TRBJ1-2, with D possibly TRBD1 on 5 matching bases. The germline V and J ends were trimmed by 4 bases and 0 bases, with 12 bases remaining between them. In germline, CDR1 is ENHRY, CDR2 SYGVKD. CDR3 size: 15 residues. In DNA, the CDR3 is TGTGCCATCAGTGTACAGGAGCCTACTAACTATGGCTACACCTTC. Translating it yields CAISVQEPTNYGYTF.

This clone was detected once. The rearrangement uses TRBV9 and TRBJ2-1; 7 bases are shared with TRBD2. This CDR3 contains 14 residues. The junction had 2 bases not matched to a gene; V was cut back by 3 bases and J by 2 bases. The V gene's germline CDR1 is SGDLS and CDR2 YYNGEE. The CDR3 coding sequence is TGTGCCAGCAGCGGGGCGGGAGCCTACAATGAGCAGTTCTTC. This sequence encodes CASSGAGAYNEQFF.

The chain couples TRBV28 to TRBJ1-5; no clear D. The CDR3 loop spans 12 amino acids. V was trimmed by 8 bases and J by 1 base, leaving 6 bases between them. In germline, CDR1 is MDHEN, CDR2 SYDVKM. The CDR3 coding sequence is TGTGCCAGCCTATCGAGCAATCAGCCCCAGCATTTT. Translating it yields CASLSSNQPQHF.

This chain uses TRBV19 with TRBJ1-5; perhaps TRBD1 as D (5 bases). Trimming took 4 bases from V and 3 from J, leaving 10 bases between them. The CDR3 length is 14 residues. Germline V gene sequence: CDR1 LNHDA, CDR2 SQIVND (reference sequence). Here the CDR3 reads CASSKQVYNQPQHF. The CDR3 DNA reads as TGTGCCAGTAGTAAACAGGTTTACAATCAGCCCCAGCATTTT.

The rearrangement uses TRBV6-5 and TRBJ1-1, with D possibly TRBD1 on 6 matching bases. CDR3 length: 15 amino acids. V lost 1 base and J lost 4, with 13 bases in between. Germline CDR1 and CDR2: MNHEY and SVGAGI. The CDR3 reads CASSYWGGGGTEAFF. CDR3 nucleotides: TGTGCCAGCAGTTACTGGGGGGGAGGGGGCACTGAAGCTTTCTTT.

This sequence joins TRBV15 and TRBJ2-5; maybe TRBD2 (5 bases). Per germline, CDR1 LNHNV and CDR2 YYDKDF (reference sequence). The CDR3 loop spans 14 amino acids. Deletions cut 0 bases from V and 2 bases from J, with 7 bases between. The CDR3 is CATSRDRGQETQYF. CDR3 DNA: TGTGCCACCAGCAGAGATCGGGGTCAAGAGACCCAGTACTTC.

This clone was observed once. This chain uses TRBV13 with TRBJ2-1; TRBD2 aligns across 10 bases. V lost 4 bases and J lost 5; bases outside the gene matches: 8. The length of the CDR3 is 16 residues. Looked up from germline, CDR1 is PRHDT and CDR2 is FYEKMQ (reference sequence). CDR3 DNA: TGTGCCAGCAGCTCAAATAGCGGGAGGCTTCACAATGAGCAGTTCTTC. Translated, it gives CASSSNSGRLHNEQFF.